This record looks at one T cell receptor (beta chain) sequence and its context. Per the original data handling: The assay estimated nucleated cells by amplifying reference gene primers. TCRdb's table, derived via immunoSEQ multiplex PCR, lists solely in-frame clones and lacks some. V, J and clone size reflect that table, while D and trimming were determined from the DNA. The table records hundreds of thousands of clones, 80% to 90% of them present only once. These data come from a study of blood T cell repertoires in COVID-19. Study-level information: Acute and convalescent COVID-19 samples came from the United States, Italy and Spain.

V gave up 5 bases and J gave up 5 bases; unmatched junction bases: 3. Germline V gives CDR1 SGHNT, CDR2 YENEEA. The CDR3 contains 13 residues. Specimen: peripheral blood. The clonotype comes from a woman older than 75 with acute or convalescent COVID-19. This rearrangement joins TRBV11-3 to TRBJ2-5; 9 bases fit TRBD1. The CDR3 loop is CASSRDRGETQYF. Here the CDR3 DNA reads TGTGCCAGCAGCCGCGACAGGGGGGAGACCCAGTACTTC.